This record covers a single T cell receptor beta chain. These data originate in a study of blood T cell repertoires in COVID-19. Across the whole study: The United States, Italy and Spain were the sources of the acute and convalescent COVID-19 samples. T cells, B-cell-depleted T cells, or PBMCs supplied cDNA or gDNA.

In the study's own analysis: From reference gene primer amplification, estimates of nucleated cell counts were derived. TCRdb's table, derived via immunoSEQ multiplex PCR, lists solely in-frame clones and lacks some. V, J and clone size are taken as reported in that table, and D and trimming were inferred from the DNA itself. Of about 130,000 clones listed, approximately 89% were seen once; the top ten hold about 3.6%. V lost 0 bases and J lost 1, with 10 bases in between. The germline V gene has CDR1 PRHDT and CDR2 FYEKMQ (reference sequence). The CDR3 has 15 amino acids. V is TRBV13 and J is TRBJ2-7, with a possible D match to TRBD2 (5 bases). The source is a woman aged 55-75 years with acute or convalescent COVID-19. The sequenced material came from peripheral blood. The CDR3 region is CASSLGGVRSYEQYF. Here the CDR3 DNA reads TGTGCCAGCAGCTTAGGCGGGGTGAGGTCCTACGAGCAGTACTTC.